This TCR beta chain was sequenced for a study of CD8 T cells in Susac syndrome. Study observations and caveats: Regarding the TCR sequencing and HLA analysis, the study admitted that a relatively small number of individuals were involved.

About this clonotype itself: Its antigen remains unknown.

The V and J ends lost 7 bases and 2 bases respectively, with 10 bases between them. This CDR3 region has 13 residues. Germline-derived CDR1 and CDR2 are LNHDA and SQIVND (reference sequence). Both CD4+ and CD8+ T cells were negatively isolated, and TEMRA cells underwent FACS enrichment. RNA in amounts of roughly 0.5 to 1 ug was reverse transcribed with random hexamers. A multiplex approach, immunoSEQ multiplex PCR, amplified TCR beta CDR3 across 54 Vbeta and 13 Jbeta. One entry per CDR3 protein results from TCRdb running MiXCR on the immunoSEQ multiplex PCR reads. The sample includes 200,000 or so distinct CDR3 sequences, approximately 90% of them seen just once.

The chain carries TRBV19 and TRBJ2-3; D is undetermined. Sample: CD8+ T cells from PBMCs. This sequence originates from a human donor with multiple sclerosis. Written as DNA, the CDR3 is TGTGCCAGTACCCCAAGGTTCACAGATACGCAGTATTTT. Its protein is CASTPRFTDTQYF.